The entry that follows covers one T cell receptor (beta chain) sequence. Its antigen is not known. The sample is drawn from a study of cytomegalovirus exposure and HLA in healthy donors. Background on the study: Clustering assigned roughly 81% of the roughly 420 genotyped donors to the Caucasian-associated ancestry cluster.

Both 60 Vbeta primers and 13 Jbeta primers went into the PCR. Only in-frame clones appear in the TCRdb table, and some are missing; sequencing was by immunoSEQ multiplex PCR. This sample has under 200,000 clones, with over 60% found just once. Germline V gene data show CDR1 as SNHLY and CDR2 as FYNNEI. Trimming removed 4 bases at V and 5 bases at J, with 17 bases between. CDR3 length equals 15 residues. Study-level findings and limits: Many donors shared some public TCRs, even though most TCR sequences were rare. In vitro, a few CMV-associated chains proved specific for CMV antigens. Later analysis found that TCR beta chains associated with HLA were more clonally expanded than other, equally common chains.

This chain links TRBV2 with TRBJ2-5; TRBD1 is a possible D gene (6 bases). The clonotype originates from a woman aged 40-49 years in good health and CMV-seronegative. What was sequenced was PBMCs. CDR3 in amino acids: CASSGWGLSQETQYF. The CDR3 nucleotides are TGTGCCAGCAGTGGCTGGGGGCTGAGTCAGGAGACCCAGTACTTC.